This T cell receptor beta chain is drawn from a study of early T cells in non-severe SARS-CoV-2 infection. Across the whole study: Sequenced bulk RNA came from whole blood that was unsorted, and chains were unpaired.

The germline CDR1 and CDR2 sequences are SGHDT and YYEEEE. The CDR3 is made up of 14 amino acids. V was cut by 4 bases and J by 2 bases, with 10 bases left in between. This clonotype has at least ten counts. TCRdb reprocessed the 5' RACE reads with MiXCR, giving one entry per CDR3 protein. Of tens of thousands of distinct CDR3 sequences listed, roughly 3.6% are singletons. The TCR comes from an adult who was a healthcare worker with PCR-confirmed SARS-CoV-2 infection or an uninfected control (not recorded which). The chain recombines TRBV5-6 with TRBJ1-3, with a tentative D call TRBD1 (6 bases). Sequencing was carried out using whole blood. The CDR3, as DNA: TGTGCCAGCAGCGAGACAGGACCTGGAAACACCATATATTTT. Protein: CASSETGPGNTIYF.